Each of the 18 T cell receptor beta chains below was sequenced from the same sample in a study of blood T cells in healthy people across ages. A sample-barcoded 5' primer and a J-beta primer mix were used in a second PCR of about 6 to 12 cycles. TCRdb reprocessed the 5' RACE reads with MiXCR, giving one entry per CDR3 protein. The sample has 1.5 million to 2 million distinct CDR3 sequences; roughly 30% are singletons. The sequencing input was blood. These receptors all stem from a woman aged 30 to 39 in good health.

This clonotype was seen only a few times. V usage is TRBV18 and J usage is TRBJ1-1; tentative D call: TRBD1 (5 bases). Germline values: CDR1 KGHSH, CDR2 LQKENI. The CDR3 length is 14 residues. The V gene lost 2 bases and the J gene lost 7 bases, with 14 bases spanning the gap. The CDR3 loop reads CASSPGYGGGEAFF. The CDR3 DNA follows: TGTGCCAGCTCACCAGGTTACGGGGGAGGTGAAGCTTTCTTT.

Regarding this clonotype: An end of the junction differs from the germline gene, which may be a read error. V and J are TRBV7-9 and TRBJ1-4; a weak D match, TRBD1 (5 bases). The V gene's germline CDR1 is SEHNR and CDR2 FQNEAQ (reference sequence). The CDR3 runs to 14 residues. This CDR3 reads CAGSAAGVEEKLFF. Here the CDR3 DNA reads TGTGCCGGCAGCGCCGCGGGGGTAGAGGAAAAACTGTTTTTT. Based on the CDR3 plus reference TRBV7-9 and TRBJ1-4, the full variable domain is DTGVSQNPRHKITKRGQNVTFRCDPISEHNRLYWYRQTLGQGPEFLTYFQNEAQLEKSRLLSDRFSAERPKGSFSTLEIQRTEQGDSAMYLCAGSAAGVEEKLFFGSGTQLSVL.

The J gene is TRBJ1-1, the V gene TRBV4-2; possibly TRBD1 for D (6 bases). The CDR3 sequence is 16 residues long. Deletions cut 5 bases from V and 6 bases from J, with 22 bases between. Per germline, CDR1 LGHNA and CDR2 YNFKEQ. As DNA, the CDR3 is TGTGCCAGCAGCGTGGCCAACCTCAGGGGATCCGCTGAAGCTTTCTTT. Residues: CASSVANLRGSAEAFF.

This sequence joins TRBV20-1 and TRBJ1-4; 9 bases agree with TRBD1. Germline V gene data show CDR1 as DFQATT and CDR2 as SNEGSKA (reference sequence). J gave up 5 bases and V 8 bases, and 6 bases lay outside the gene matches. The CDR3 is 13 residues long. CDR3 coding DNA: TGCAGTTCTCGACAGGGGGGAAATGAAAAACTGTTTTTT. Its protein product is CSSRQGGNEKLFF.

Many counts were recorded for this clonotype. The chain is built from TRBV4-1 and TRBJ2-7; perhaps TRBD2 as D (5 bases). V was pared by 0 bases and J by 3 bases, with 15 bases between. Germline loops: CDR1 MGHRA, CDR2 YSYEKL. The CDR3 sequence is 16 residues long. The CDR3 sequence is CASSQDLDYQIYEQYF. The CDR3 coding sequence is TGCGCCAGCAGCCAAGATCTTGACTACCAAATCTACGAGCAGTACTTC.

This clonotype was seen only a few times. The V gene is TRBV6-6, the J gene TRBJ2-7; the match to TRBD2 covers 8 bases. V was clipped by 2 bases and J by 5 bases; unmatched bases: 2. Germline V gene lookup returns CDR1 MNHNY and CDR2 SVGAGI (reference sequence). The CDR3 covers 13 residues. This CDR3 reads CASSYPGGDEQYF. As DNA, the CDR3 is TGTGCCAGCAGTTACCCGGGGGGGGACGAGCAGTACTTC.

The rearrangement joins TRBV20-1 to TRBJ1-2; D gene ambiguous. The CDR3 contains 13 residues. The germline CDR1 and CDR2 sequences are DFQATT and SNEGSKA (reference sequence). Trimming stripped 4 bases from V and 2 bases from J, with 11 bases between. The CDR3 sequence: CSAKGRQNYGYTF. CDR3 sequence (DNA): TGCAGTGCTAAAGGGAGGCAGAACTATGGCTACACCTTC.

This clonotype was picked up a small number of times. The chain joins TRBV12-3 or TRBV12-4 to TRBJ1-1; possible D gene TRBD1, 6 bases. CDR3 length: 13 residues. The germline V and J ends were trimmed by 1 base and 11 bases, with 14 bases remaining between them. CDR3 in amino acids: CASSLGIGGVAFF. As DNA, the CDR3 is TGTGCCAGCAGTTTAGGGATAGGGGGGGTGGCTTTCTTT.

This clonotype has more than one count but fewer than ten. V usage is TRBV5-6 and J usage is TRBJ1-1; 7 bases match TRBD1. V was clipped by 4 bases and J by 11 bases; unmatched bases: 11. The CDR3 is 13 residues long. CDR1 and CDR2 from the germline V gene are SGHDT and YYEEEE. CDR3 loop: CASSPRQGELAFF. CDR3 sequence (DNA): TGTGCCAGCAGCCCGCGACAGGGCGAGTTGGCTTTCTTT.

This clonotype appeared many times. The V and J genes are TRBV7-9 and TRBJ2-1, with 11 bases lining up with TRBD1. After removal of 5 bases from V and 4 bases from J, the junction contained 7 bases not matched to a gene. Germline loops: CDR1 SEHNR, CDR2 FQNEAQ (reference sequence). CDR3 size: 16 residues. CDR3 sequence (DNA): TGTGCCAGCAGCCCAGGACAGGGGGCGAGTTACAATGAGCAGTTCTTC. Translating gives CASSPGQGASYNEQFF.

V is TRBV10-3 and J is TRBJ1-1; D is uncertain. The CDR3 has 13 residues. Per the germline V gene, CDR1 is ENHRY and CDR2 is SYGVKD. Trimming cost V 1 base and J 1 base, with 4 bases left between them. Here the CDR3 reads CAISEYGNTEAFF. The CDR3 bases are TGTGCCATCAGTGAGTACGGGAACACTGAAGCTTTCTTT.

There are a few counts of this clonotype. This chain joins TRBV29-1 and TRBJ1-2; D remains unclear. The ends were cut back, 3 bases at V and 4 bases at J, with 15 bases in the middle. This CDR3 is 14 amino acids long. The germline gives CDR1 SQVTM, CDR2 ANQGSEA. Here the CDR3 DNA reads TGCAGCGTTGATGCCCCCCGGGCCCTCTATGGCTACACCTTC. Its translation: CSVDAPRALYGYTF.

The rearrangement uses TRBV7-9 and TRBJ1-6; a possible D gene is TRBD1 (5 bases). The CDR3 consists of 13 residues. CDR1 is SEHNR and CDR2 is FQNEAQ in the germline V gene (reference sequence). V lost 5 bases to trimming and J lost 7 bases, with 9 bases between them. In DNA form, the CDR3 reads TGTGCCAGCAGCGGCAGGACAAATTCACCCCTCCACTTT. The encoded protein is CASSGRTNSPLHF.

In this sample, this clonotype turned up many times. The chain joins TRBV20-1 to TRBJ2-7; no definite D call. Trimming took 0 bases from V and 4 from J, leaving 16 bases between them. Per the germline V gene, CDR1 is DFQATT and CDR2 is SNEGSKA (reference sequence). There are 15 residues in the CDR3. The CDR3 spells CSARDTSGWSYEQYF. The CDR3 DNA is TGCAGTGCTAGAGATACGTCGGGTTGGTCTTACGAGCAGTACTTC.

Details on this clonotype: Possible read error: a much larger clone is one base away. CDR3 sequence reads: CASSWDSSNEKLFF. The CDR3 DNA reads as TGTGCCAGCAGTTGGGACAGTAGTAATGAAAAACTGTTTTTT. J is TRBJ1-4 and V is TRBV12-3 or TRBV12-4, with 7 bases matching TRBD1. The CDR3 contains 14 residues. V was pared by 4 bases and J by 4 bases, with 3 bases of the junction left unmatched.

This clonotype was seen a few times. V usage is TRBV7-6 and J usage is TRBJ2-3; 10 nucleotides match TRBD2. The CDR3 is made up of 16 amino acids. J lost 4 bases, V lost 3 bases, and 7 bases had no gene match. CDR1 is SGHVS, CDR2 FNYEAQ, per germline. The CDR3 loop reads CASSFTSGAQSDTQYF. The CDR3 bases are TGTGCCAGCAGCTTCACTAGCGGGGCCCAGTCAGATACGCAGTATTTT. The full variable domain, with the rest looked up from reference TRBV7-6 and TRBJ2-3, is GAGVSQSPRYKVTKRGQDVALRCDPISGHVSLYWYRQALGQGPEFLTYFNYEAQQDKSGLPNDRFSAERPEGSISTLTIQRTEQRDSAMYRCASSFTSGAQSDTQYFGPGTRLTVL.

V and J are TRBV12-3 or TRBV12-4 and TRBJ2-1; TRBD1 or TRBD2 may be the D gene (5 bases each). The DNA end favors TRBJ2-7, so the J call may be wrong. The CDR3 spans 12 residues. CDR3 in DNA: TGTGCCAGCAGTGCCCTGAGGGGCGAGCAGTACTTC. This encodes CASSALRGEQYF.

The chain has TRBV12-3 or TRBV12-4 and TRBJ1-5, with 7 bases matching TRBD1. With 9 bases clipped from V and 3 bases from J, the junction kept 5 bases outside the gene matches. The CDR3 spans 13 residues. The CDR3 sequence: CASHRGLNQPQHF. In DNA, the CDR3 is TGTGCCAGTCACAGGGGCCTCAATCAGCCCCAGCATTTT.